The 32 T cell receptor beta chains below come from one sample, sequenced in a study of cytomegalovirus exposure and HLA in healthy donors. PCR primers comprised 60 Vbeta and 13 Jbeta primers. The method was immunoSEQ multiplex PCR; TCRdb's version includes in-frame clones alone and lacks a portion of them. The data contain fewer than 150,000 clones, roughly 75% of them singletons. The sequencing input was PBMCs. These receptors were obtained from a man aged 30 to 39 in good health and CMV-seronegative.

The chain carries TRBV7-2 and TRBJ2-5, with D maybe TRBD2 (5 bases). There are 12 residues in the CDR3. CDR1 is SGHTA, CDR2 FQGNSA, per germline. V lost 3 bases and J lost 3, with 5 bases in between. DNA for the CDR3: TGTGCCAGCAGCTTTAGCGAAGAGACCCAGTACTTC. It codes for CASSFSEETQYF. Supplemented by reference TRBV7-2 and TRBJ2-5, the full variable domain reads GAGVSQSPSNKVTEKGKDVELRCDPISGHTALYWYRQSLGQGLEFLIYFQGNSAPDKSGLPSDRFSAERTGGSVSTLTIQRTQQEDSAVYLCASSFSEETQYFGPGTRLLVL.

This clone was detected only a few times. The genes are TRBV6-5 and TRBJ1-1; D is unclear. CDR1 and CDR2 (germline): MNHEY, SVGAGI. This CDR3 is 13 amino acids long. V dropped 6 bases and J dropped 1 base, with 9 bases sitting between them. The DNA for the CDR3 is TGTGCCAGCAGAATACACAAGAACACTGAAGCTTTCTTT. It translates to CASRIHKNTEAFF.

V usage is TRBV4-2 and J usage is TRBJ2-3; 11 nucleotides match TRBD2. V shed 3 bases and J 0 bases; nucleotides not matched to a gene: 11. CDR1 and CDR2 (germline): LGHNA, YNFKEQ. The CDR3 runs 19 residues. CDR3 in DNA: TGTGCCAGCAGCCACCCCACTAGCGGGGGTTACTCTAGCACAGATACGCAGTATTTT. As protein: CASSHPTSGGYSSTDTQYF.

CDR3 loop: CASSQGSRVGEKLFF. CDR3 coding DNA: TGCGCCAGCAGCCAAGGTTCGAGGGTCGGGGAAAAACTGTTTTTT. The rearrangement uses TRBV4-1 and TRBJ1-4; D gene unclear. Trimming removed 1 base at V and 8 bases at J, with 14 bases between. The CDR3 totals 15 residues. Germline CDR1 is MGHRA and CDR2 is YSYEKL.

CDR3 protein: CASSQRQGNEKLFF. For the CDR3, the DNA is TGTGCCAGCAGCCAAAGGCAGGGGAATGAAAAACTGTTTTTT. The chain links TRBV7-9 to TRBJ1-4; D is possibly TRBD1 (6 bases). Trimming took off 5 bases at V and 5 bases at J, with 12 bases between the two ends. Germline loops: CDR1 SEHNR, CDR2 FQNEAQ (reference sequence). CDR3 size: 14 residues. Complete variable domain (other parts from reference TRBV7-9 and TRBJ1-4): DTGVSQNPRHKITKRGQNVTFRCDPISEHNRLYWYRQTLGQGPEFLTYFQNEAQLEKSRLLSDRFSAERPKGSFSTLEIQRTEQGDSAMYLCASSQRQGNEKLFFGSGTQLSVL.

This chain uses TRBV27 with TRBJ2-5; the match to TRBD1 covers 12 bases. J lost 5 bases, V lost 5 bases, and 15 bases had no gene match. The CDR3 is 18 amino acids. CDR1 and CDR2 from the germline V gene are MNHEY and SMNVEV (reference sequence). As DNA, the CDR3 is TGTGCCAGCAGTACCCGGGACAGGGGGCGGGAAAGGGCCGAGACCCAGTACTTC. Translated, it gives CASSTRDRGRERAETQYF.

This clone came up once. J is TRBJ1-5 and V is TRBV7-2; the match to TRBD1 covers 7 bases. This CDR3 contains 13 residues. The trim removed 3 bases at V and 5 bases at J, leaving 1 base unmatched. Germline CDR1 SGHTA, CDR2 FQGNSA. As DNA, the CDR3 is TGTGCCAGCAGCTTTACAGGGGATCAGCCCCAGCATTTT. As protein: CASSFTGDQPQHF.

The chain links TRBV23-1 to TRBJ2-7, with a possible D match to TRBD2 (6 bases). TRBV23-1 is treated as an ORF (open reading frame) with a function not yet certain. This CDR3 has 16 amino acids. Trimming took off 6 bases at V and 3 bases at J, with 21 bases between the two ends. DNA for the CDR3: TGCGCCAGCAGGGCCCCGCTGCGGGACCAAAGCTACGAGCAGTACTTC. Translation gives CASRAPLRDQSYEQYF.

V gene TRBV4-1 combines with J gene TRBJ1-5, with D possibly being TRBD1 (5 bases). CDR1 MGHRA and CDR2 YSYEKL come from the germline V gene. The length of the CDR3 is 17 residues. The V and J ends lost 4 bases and 2 bases respectively, with 18 bases between them. CDR3 region: CASSRVGGGGGNQPQHF. The CDR3 bases are TGCGCCAGCAGCCGAGTTGGCGGGGGGGGTGGCAATCAGCCCCAGCATTTT.

J is TRBJ2-5 and V is TRBV19; maybe TRBD2 (6 bases). Germline V gives CDR1 LNHDA, CDR2 SQIVND (reference sequence). CDR3 length: 14 residues. The V and J ends lost 8 bases and 4 bases respectively, with 17 bases between them. CDR3 protein: CASRRAGLIETQYF. CDR3 nucleotides: TGTGCCAGTCGTCGAGCGGGCCTCATAGAGACCCAGTACTTC.

J is TRBJ1-4 and V is TRBV28; 7 nucleotides agree with TRBD1. This CDR3 spans 15 amino acids. Germline V gene data show CDR1 as MDHEN and CDR2 as SYDVKM. With V trimmed by 5 bases and J by 4 bases, 7 bases remained unmatched. CDR3 sequence: CASSPSTGLNEKLFF. The CDR3 nucleotides read TGTGCCAGCAGTCCTTCGACAGGGCTTAATGAAAAACTGTTTTTT.

The chain employs TRBV28 and TRBJ1-5; 7 bases fit TRBD1. Germline CDR1 is MDHEN and CDR2 is SYDVKM. The CDR3 runs to 18 residues. V lost 3 bases and J lost 7; bases outside the gene matches: 18. This chain's CDR3 is CASSFSFGRGPVGQPQHF. Written as DNA, the CDR3 is TGTGCCAGCAGTTTCTCATTCGGGAGGGGGCCCGTAGGGCAGCCCCAGCATTTT.

The V call is TRBV25-1, the J call TRBJ2-3; TRBD2 might be the D (6 bases). This CDR3 spans 15 amino acids. Germline-derived CDR1 and CDR2 are MGHDK and SYGVNS. The V gene lost 4 bases and the J gene lost 2 bases, with 13 bases spanning the gap. The CDR3 coding sequence is TGTGCCAGCAGTGTGAGTAGCGGTACCACAGATACGCAGTATTTT. Its protein is CASSVSSGTTDTQYF.

The V and J genes are TRBV7-9 and TRBJ2-3, with 13 nucleotides matching TRBD2. CDR1 and CDR2 (germline): SEHNR, FQNEAQ (reference sequence). There are 17 residues in the CDR3. The V gene end was trimmed by 3 bases and the J gene end by 3 bases; junction bases not matched to a gene: 6. CDR3 coding DNA: TGTGCCAGCAGCTTCACTAGCGGGGGGGGCCCGACAGATACGCAGTATTTT. Translating gives CASSFTSGGGPTDTQYF.

This chain uses TRBV5-4 with TRBJ2-3; 8 bases match TRBD1. CDR3 length: 16 amino acids. Looked up from germline, CDR1 is SGHNT and CDR2 is YYREEE (reference sequence). With V trimmed by 2 bases and J by 4 bases, 9 bases remained unmatched. The CDR3 DNA is TGTGCCAGCAGCTTCGGGACAGGCCAATCTTCAGATACGCAGTATTTT. It codes for CASSFGTGQSSDTQYF. The full variable domain, rest sourced from reference TRBV5-4 and TRBJ2-3, is ETGVTQSPTHLIKTRGQQVTLRCSSQSGHNTVSWYQQALGQGPQFIFQYYREEENGRGNFPPRFSGLQFPNYSSELNVNALELDDSALYLCASSFGTGQSSDTQYFGPGTRLTVL.

The genes are TRBV19 and TRBJ2-7, with D maybe TRBD2 (5 bases). Germline CDR1 LNHDA, CDR2 SQIVND (reference sequence). The CDR3 runs 16 residues. V dropped 3 bases and J dropped 2 bases, with 17 bases sitting between them. CDR3 nucleotides: TGTGCCAGTAGTATCGAGGGTCGGAGAGGGACCTACGAGCAGTACTTC. Translated, it gives CASSIEGRRGTYEQYF.

This clone was detected a few times. Other DNA sequences from this sample encode an identical CDR3 as well. The chain uses TRBV18 and TRBJ1-1, with D possibly matching TRBD1 (5 bases). V was cut by 5 bases and J by 1 base, with 5 bases left in between. The V gene's germline CDR1 is KGHSH and CDR2 LQKENI. CDR3 size: 12 residues. The chain's CDR3 is CASSTGNTEAFF. Here the CDR3 DNA reads TGTGCCAGCTCAACAGGGAACACTGAAGCTTTCTTT.

This sequence joins TRBV7-8 and TRBJ1-1, with D possibly matching TRBD1 (5 bases). Germline V gene data show CDR1 as SGHVS and CDR2 as FQNEAQ. The CDR3 spans 14 residues. V gave up 7 bases and J gave up 3 bases, with 15 bases separating them. The CDR3 region has the DNA TGTGCCAGCACCCCGCCCAGGGTTCACACTGAAGCTTTCTTT. Protein: CASTPPRVHTEAFF.

The CDR3, as DNA: TGTGCCAGCTCACCACCGAACGGGATCCAAGAGACCCAGTACTTC. Translating it yields CASSPPNGIQETQYF. The gene calls are TRBV18 and TRBJ2-5, with D perhaps matching TRBD2 (5 bases). With 0 bases removed from V and 1 base from J, the gap between germline ends came to 9 bases. This CDR3 has 15 residues. Germline V lookup: CDR1 KGHSH, CDR2 LQKENI.

The chain combines TRBV18 with TRBJ2-1; 14 positions match TRBD2. The CDR3 is 14 amino acids. From germline, CDR1 is KGHSH and CDR2 LQKENI. V shed 3 bases, J shed 10 bases, and the junction held 2 bases outside the gene matches. CDR3 DNA: TGTGCCAGCTCACCCGGGACTAGCGGGGGAGAGCAGTTCTTC. Its protein is CASSPGTSGGEQFF. Based on the CDR3 plus reference TRBV18 and TRBJ2-1, the full variable domain is NAGVMQNPRHLVRRRGQEARLRCSPMKGHSHVYWYRQLPEEGLKFMVYLQKENIIDESGMPKERFSAEFPKEGPSILRIQQVVRGDSAAYFCASSPGTSGGEQFFGPGTRLTVL.

V is TRBV9 and J is TRBJ2-1, with 10 bases aligning to TRBD2. CDR3 length: 14 amino acids. Germline trimming cut 3 bases from V and 8 bases from J; bases unmatched to any gene: 5. In germline, CDR1 is SGDLS, CDR2 YYNGEE. The CDR3 sequence: CASSAGSGRDEQFF. DNA for the CDR3: TGTGCCAGCAGCGCCGGGAGCGGGAGGGATGAGCAGTTCTTC. Looking up the rest from reference TRBV9 and TRBJ2-1 gives the full variable domain: DSGVTQTPKHLITATGQRVTLRCSPRSGDLSVYWYQQSLDQGLQFLIQYYNGEERAKGNILERFSAQQFPDLHSELNLSSLELGDSALYFCASSAGSGRDEQFFGPGTRLTVL.

The CDR3 spells CASSSSSGGLYEQYF. In DNA, the CDR3 is TGTGCCAGCAGTTCCTCTAGCGGGGGCCTCTACGAGCAGTACTTC. The V gene is TRBV28, the J gene TRBJ2-7; 10 bases fit TRBD2. Trimming at V came to 4 bases and at J to 3 bases, leaving 6 bases not matched to a gene. The CDR3 consists of 15 residues. Germline CDR1 is MDHEN and CDR2 is SYDVKM.

The gene calls are TRBV6-5 and TRBJ1-1; D gene unclear. Looked up from germline, CDR1 is MNHEY and CDR2 is SVGAGI. CDR3 size: 13 residues. V gave up 5 bases and J gave up 4 bases, with 11 bases separating them. CDR3 nucleotides: TGTGCCAGCAGTACCGGACGGGGCACTGAAGCTTTCTTT. Amino acid sequence: CASSTGRGTEAFF.

The chain recombines TRBV5-6 with TRBJ2-7; weak D call: TRBD1 (6 bases). Trimming left V 7 bases short and J 6 bases short, with 17 bases between. Germline CDR1 and CDR2: SGHDT and YYEEEE. The CDR3 consists of 13 residues. CDR3 nucleotide sequence: TGTGCCAGCGGGGCACAGGGTCAAGGCGAGCAGTACTTC. This translates into CASGAQGQGEQYF.

The rearrangement uses TRBV11-2 and TRBJ1-5; no firm D call. V lost 4 bases and J 3 bases, leaving 13 bases between the germline ends. The CDR3 runs 15 residues. Per the germline V gene, CDR1 is SGHAT and CDR2 is FQNNGV. CDR3 DNA sequence: TGTGCCAGCAGCTCCATCGGAGGCTTCAATCAGCCCCAGCATTTT. Amino acid sequence: CASSSIGGFNQPQHF. Supplemented by reference TRBV11-2 and TRBJ1-5, the full variable domain reads EAGVAQSPRYKIIEKRQSVAFWCNPISGHATLYWYQQILGQGPKLLIQFQNNGVVDDSQLPKDRFSAERLKGVDSTLKIQPAKLEDSAVYLCASSSIGGFNQPQHFGDGTRLSIL.

The chain carries TRBV7-6 and TRBJ1-1; D is undetermined. The V end was cut by 8 bases, the J end by 2 bases, with 12 bases between. This CDR3 is built from 13 residues. Germline assignment: CDR1 SGHVS and CDR2 FNYEAQ. CDR3 amino acids: CASAGPGNTEAFF. CDR3 nucleotides: TGTGCCAGCGCGGGCCCTGGTAACACTGAAGCTTTCTTT.

The V gene is TRBV19, the J gene TRBJ1-1, with TRBD1 matching 8 bases. The J segment lost 1 base and the V segment lost 7 bases, leaving 8 bases of the junction unmatched. CDR1 and CDR2 (germline): LNHDA, SQIVND (reference sequence). The CDR3 runs 15 residues. The CDR3 DNA is TGTGCCAGTACCCTCAGGGGGCAGCGGAACACTGAAGCTTTCTTT. Translation gives CASTLRGQRNTEAFF.

The chain has TRBV7-3 and TRBJ2-5; 7 nucleotides agree with TRBD1. The CDR3 extends over 13 amino acids. Germline V gene sequence: CDR1 SGHTA, CDR2 FQGTGA. V lost 6 bases to trimming and J lost 5 bases; unmatched junction nucleotides: 6. CDR3 protein: CASSRGQLETQYF. CDR3 in DNA: TGTGCCAGCAGTAGGGGACAGTTGGAGACCCAGTACTTC.

The rearrangement links TRBV6-1 to TRBJ1-1; no firm D call. The CDR3 spans 13 residues. V lost 6 bases and J lost 6, with 14 bases in between. CDR1 is MNHNS and CDR2 is SASEGT in the germline V gene. The CDR3 sequence: CASRADWVAEAFF. For the CDR3, the DNA is TGTGCCAGCAGGGCCGACTGGGTTGCTGAAGCTTTCTTT.

CDR3 sequence reads: CASSGQGTDTQYF. The CDR3 DNA follows: TGTGCCAGCAGCGGACAGGGCACAGATACGCAGTATTTT. The gene calls are TRBV6-6 and TRBJ2-3; 7 bases are shared with TRBD1. CDR3 length: 13 residues. The germline V gene has CDR1 MNHNY and CDR2 SVGAGI (reference sequence). Trimming removed 6 bases from V and 1 base from J; junction bases left unmatched: 1.

This chain connects TRBV19 to TRBJ2-1, with TRBD1 matching over 8 bases. Germline V gene sequence: CDR1 LNHDA, CDR2 SQIVND (reference sequence). This CDR3 region has 18 residues. The J segment lost 0 bases and the V segment lost 3 bases, leaving 10 bases of the junction unmatched. CDR3 loop: CASSISGRDRSSYNEQFF. In DNA form, the CDR3 reads TGTGCCAGTAGTATTAGTGGTAGGGACAGGAGCTCCTACAATGAGCAGTTCTTC.

The chain is built from TRBV7-8 and TRBJ1-6; D is undetermined. The CDR3 contains 16 residues. The germline gives CDR1 SGHVS, CDR2 FQNEAQ. V lost 4 bases and J 7 bases, leaving 17 bases between the germline ends. The CDR3 bases are TGTGCCAGCAGCTCCGGCCGACAAATTAAAAATTCACCCCTCCACTTT. Protein product: CASSSGRQIKNSPLHF.